Below, 14 T cell receptor beta chains from the same sample are listed, as sequenced in a study of CD8 T cells in Susac syndrome. Random hexamers served to reverse transcribe about 0.5 to 1 ug RNA. TCRdb redid the calling of the immunoSEQ multiplex PCR reads with MiXCR, one entry per CDR3 protein. Of fewer than 150,000 distinct CDR3 sequences listed, around nine tenths are singletons. The sequencing sample was made of CD8+ T cells from PBMCs. The receptors shown here come from a human donor with multiple sclerosis.

This sequence joins TRBV6-1 and TRBJ2-7, with D possibly being TRBD1 or TRBD2 (5 bases each). CDR1 and CDR2 (germline): MNHNS, SASEGT. V was cut by 5 bases and J by 2 bases, with 13 bases left in between. The CDR3 is 14 amino acids. The CDR3 sequence is CASSPSGATYEQYF. In DNA, the CDR3 is TGTGCCAGCAGTCCCTCCGGGGCCACCTACGAGCAGTACTTC.

This clonotype came up a few times. The genes are TRBV6-6 and TRBJ2-7; no firm D call. The V and J ends lost 3 bases and 3 bases respectively, with 9 bases between them. The CDR3 spans 13 residues. CDR1 and CDR2 (germline): MNHNY, SVGAGI (reference sequence). The CDR3 bases are TGTGCCAGCAGTTATGAGGCAGACTACGAGCAGTACTTC. Translation gives CASSYEADYEQYF.

The CDR3 here is CSARDDSGQETQYF. CDR3 sequence (DNA): TGCAGTGCTAGAGATGATAGCGGGCAAGAGACCCAGTACTTC. This chain links TRBV20-1 with TRBJ2-5, with 7 bases matching TRBD2. This CDR3 comprises 14 residues. Germline V lookup: CDR1 DFQATT, CDR2 SNEGSKA (reference sequence). J lost 2 bases, V lost 0 bases, and 3 bases had no gene match.

The chain uses TRBV7-9 and TRBJ2-7, with TRBD2 matching 11 bases. CDR3 size: 14 residues. With V trimmed by 5 bases and J by 3 bases, 3 bases remained unmatched. Germline loops: CDR1 SEHNR, CDR2 FQNEAQ (reference sequence). CDR3 amino acids: CASSPGLADYEQYF. As DNA, the CDR3 is TGTGCCAGCAGCCCGGGACTAGCGGACTACGAGCAGTACTTC.

This chain links TRBV7-9 with TRBJ2-2; TRBD1 is a possible D gene (6 bases). Trimming took 5 bases from V and 5 from J, leaving 12 bases between them. The CDR3 is made up of 14 amino acids. CDR1 is SEHNR, CDR2 FQNEAQ, per germline (reference sequence). The DNA for the CDR3 is TGTGCCAGCAGCCCAGGGGCCGTTACCGGGGAGCTGTTTTTT. Translated: CASSPGAVTGELFF.

The chain combines TRBV3-1 with TRBJ2-5; no definite D call. The V end was cut by 3 bases, the J end by 8 bases, with 22 bases between. The CDR3 consists of 16 residues. The germline V gene has CDR1 LGHDT and CDR2 YNNKEL (reference sequence). The CDR3 sequence is CASSQLTVSGKNTQYF. The CDR3, as DNA: TGTGCCAGCAGCCAGTTAACGGTTTCCGGCAAGAATACCCAGTACTTC.

This chain joins TRBV18 and TRBJ2-7; 7 nucleotides align to TRBD1. Losses at the gene ends were 3 bases for V and 3 bases for J; bases not matched to a gene: 2. The CDR3 covers 13 residues. Germline CDR1 KGHSH, CDR2 LQKENI. This chain's CDR3 is CASSPWDSYEQYF. The CDR3 DNA reads as TGTGCCAGCTCACCTTGGGACAGCTACGAGCAGTACTTC.

This chain connects TRBV19 to TRBJ1-2, with 9 bases aligning to TRBD1. Looked up from germline, CDR1 is LNHDA and CDR2 is SQIVND (reference sequence). The CDR3 consists of 16 residues. With V trimmed by 3 bases and J by 8 bases, 13 bases remained unmatched. The CDR3 bases are TGTGCCAGTAGTATTGATCTTGAGGACAGGGGAAGAGGCTACACCTTC. This codes for CASSIDLEDRGRGYTF.

This clonotype was found a few times. The chain links TRBV7-9 to TRBJ2-5; no clear D. Germline V lookup: CDR1 SEHNR, CDR2 FQNEAQ (reference sequence). Trimming removed 2 bases from V and 5 bases from J, with 9 bases in between. CDR3 length equals 13 residues. The CDR3 DNA reads as TGTGCCAGCAGCTTATTTGGGGTGGAGACCCAGTACTTC. This gives the protein CASSLFGVETQYF.

V usage is TRBV7-9 and J usage is TRBJ1-1; D unclear. Trimming removed 5 bases at V and 4 bases at J, with 8 bases between. The CDR3 consists of 12 residues. Germline V gene data show CDR1 as SEHNR and CDR2 as FQNEAQ (reference sequence). CDR3 loop: CASSPILTEAFF. In DNA form, the CDR3 reads TGTGCCAGCAGCCCTATCCTCACTGAAGCTTTCTTT.

The chain has TRBV29-1 and TRBJ2-7; 8 nucleotides agree with TRBD1. Germline V gene sequence: CDR1 SQVTM, CDR2 ANQGSEA. With V trimmed by 6 bases and J by 4 bases, 5 bases remained unmatched. This CDR3 contains 12 residues. The CDR3 reads CSVLTGGYEQYF. The CDR3 bases are TGCAGCGTCCTCACAGGGGGTTACGAGCAGTACTTC.

V gene TRBV14 combines with J gene TRBJ2-5, with D perhaps given as TRBD1 or TRBD2 (6 bases each). V lost 4 bases and J 5 bases, leaving 17 bases between the germline ends. From germline, CDR1 is SGHDN and CDR2 FVKESK. This CDR3 spans 15 amino acids. CDR3 sequence (DNA): TGTGCCAGCAGCCCCCCGGGGGCCTTATGGGAGACCCAGTACTTC. This codes for CASSPPGALWETQYF. The full variable domain, with the rest looked up from reference TRBV14 and TRBJ2-5, is EAGVTQFPSHSVIEKGQTVTLRCDPISGHDNLYWYRRVMGKEIKFLLHFVKESKQDESGMPNNRFLAERTGGTYSTLKVQPAELEDSGVYFCASSPPGALWETQYFGPGTRLLVL.

This rearrangement joins TRBV7-9 to TRBJ1-2; possible D gene TRBD1, 6 bases. Deletions cut 3 bases from V and 6 bases from J, with 11 bases between. CDR3 length: 13 residues. Germline CDR1 and CDR2: SEHNR and FQNEAQ (reference sequence). Written as DNA, the CDR3 is TGTGCCAGCAGCTTCGGTTCAGGGGATGGCTACACCTTC. The encoded protein is CASSFGSGDGYTF.

This clonotype showed up just once. The V and J genes are TRBV6-5 and TRBJ2-7; D might be TRBD2 (5 bases). The CDR3 runs to 14 residues. Germline loops: CDR1 MNHEY, CDR2 SVGAGI. Trimming shortened V by 8 bases and J by 3 bases, and 17 bases separated the two germline ends. The CDR3 coding sequence is TGTGCCAGCGGCCCCGGACTCTCATACTACGAGCAGTACTTC. Its protein is CASGPGLSYYEQYF.